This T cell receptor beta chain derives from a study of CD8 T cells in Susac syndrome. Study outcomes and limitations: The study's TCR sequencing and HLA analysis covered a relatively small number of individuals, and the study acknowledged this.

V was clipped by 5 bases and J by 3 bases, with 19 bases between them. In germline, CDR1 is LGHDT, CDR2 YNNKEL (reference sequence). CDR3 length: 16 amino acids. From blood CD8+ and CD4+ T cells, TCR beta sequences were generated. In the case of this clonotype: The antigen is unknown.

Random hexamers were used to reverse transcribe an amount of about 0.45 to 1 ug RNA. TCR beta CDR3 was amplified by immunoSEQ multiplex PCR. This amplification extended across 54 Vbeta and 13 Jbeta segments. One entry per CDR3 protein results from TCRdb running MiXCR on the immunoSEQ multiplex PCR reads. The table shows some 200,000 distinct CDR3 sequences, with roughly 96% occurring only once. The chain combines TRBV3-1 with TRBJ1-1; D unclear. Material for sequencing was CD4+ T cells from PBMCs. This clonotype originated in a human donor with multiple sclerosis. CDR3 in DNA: TGTGCCAGCAGCACCGCAGGAGGAGCGGTAGACACTGAAGCTTTCTTT. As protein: CASSTAGGAVDTEAFF.